This T cell receptor (beta chain) comes out of a study of T cell changes during pregnancy in multiple sclerosis. The germline V gene encodes CDR1 SGDLS and CDR2 YYNGEE. CDR3 length: 15 residues. Trimming took 0 bases from V and 11 from J; bases not matched to a gene: 6. This clone was detected a few times. Data came from immunoSEQ multiplex PCR; TCRdb stores just in-frame clones and leaves some out. Of under 45,000 clones in the sample, roughly 93% were seen once. This rearrangement joins TRBV9 to TRBJ1-6, with 9 bases that match TRBD1. This sample comprised CD4+ T cells from peripheral blood mononuclear cells, obtained after pregnancy. This sequence originates from a female donor with multiple sclerosis, enrolled in a pregnancy study. The CDR3 DNA sequence: TGTGCCAGCAGCGTAGTGGACAGGGGATTTACACCCCTCCACTTT. Amino acid sequence: CASSVVDRGFTPLHF.